This T cell receptor beta chain was sequenced for a study of T cells in Graves' hyperthyroidism and ophthalmopathy (dated by TCRdb to about 2019). Background for the entire study: Peripheral blood was sampled at the time of initial diagnosis, prior to any treatment. A discovery cohort of about 100 patients, 43 with Graves' ophthalmopathy and about 58 with stable Graves' hyperthyroidism, was used to find distinguishing TCR V-J signatures. Prospective prediction of ophthalmopathy was tested in an independent validation cohort consisting of 18 to 20 hyperthyroidism patients and more than 15 patients who later progressed to ophthalmopathy. The approximately 100 discovery patients were divided at random into training and test sets in a 7:3 ratio. Thyroid tissue and blood T-cell repertoires from several Graves' hyperthyroidism patients were also compared in the study. After blood sampling, hyperthyroidism patients were treated with methimazole at a starting dose of 30 mg daily, and ophthalmopathy patients were treated with high-dose intravenous methylprednisolone. The paper reports TCR Vbeta CDR3 sequencing of 135 peripheral blood samples: around 41 ophthalmopathy, roughly 74 hyperthyroidism and around 17 progressor patients. The full study reports these points: In validation, the model predicted progression to ophthalmopathy a median of about 6.5 months before onset, with roughly 71% sensitivity and 72.22% specificity. Most expanded thyroid clonotypes (frequency above 0.001) were also found in blood, which suggests that blood repertoires may mirror thyroid immune responses. Sample size was not statistically predetermined, and blinding of investigators to group allocation was not performed. A 13 V-J signature model separated ophthalmopathy from stable hyperthyroidism, with approximately 87% sensitivity and around 84% specificity in cross-validation and 80%/75% in testing.

A patient counted as having stable Graves' hyperthyroidism if no progression to ophthalmopathy occurred over 18 months of follow-up. Hyperthyroidism patients were newly diagnosed, with disease duration under 2 months, and aged 18 to 65 years. Patients with uncontrolled infections, other autoimmune diseases, pregnancy or lactation were excluded. Diagnoses relied on clinical symptoms, serum thyroxine and TRAb, thyroid ultrasound and orbital computed tomography. Ficoll-Paque density gradient centrifugation was used to isolate PBMCs from about 9 ml of fresh peripheral blood. Trizol reagent was used to extract total RNA, and RNA quality was then checked on an Agilent 2100 Bioanalyzer. The TCR beta CDR3 regions were amplified from the RNA transcripts. A first-round RT-PCR of the TCR CDR3 used the HTBI primer set with the Qiagen OneStep RT-PCR kit. Libraries were constructed in a second round of multiplex PCR, after which size selection and purification were carried out. Sequencing of the libraries was done on an Illumina HiSeq2000 using paired-end 100 bp reads. Per the authors' processing: Raw data were processed with SOAPnuke, discarding reads with adapters, uncalled bases, mean Phred below 15, or no exact constant-primer or identifier match. High-quality paired reads were merged using COPE v1.2.5, and each unique nucleotide sequence was defined as a clonotype. MiTCR v1.1 was used to align the clonotypes against IMGT TRBV, TRBD and TRBJ reference segments. Only V-J combinations with frequency above 0.0001, covering about 99% of repertoires, were analysed. A TCS score was defined as the ratio of F50 (clonal expansion) to E x V (chaos), with BLOSUM62-based TCRdist applied between CDR3 peptides within each V-J. Welch's t-statistics and random forest reduced 450 to 600 V-J features to 13, which were used in a naive Bayes classifier (R e1071). Thyroid-blood repertoire similarity was quantified with the Morisita-Horn index. TCRdb's own reprocessing of the public reads used fastp at Q25 and MiXCR and kept productive beta chains. Here each entry gathers all rows of one CDR3 protein and keeps the most common genes and DNA. V and J calls and clone size were set by TCRdb, not the authors. In all, the sample holds fewer than 110,000 distinct CDR3 sequences, and over 45% of those were seen once. Approximately 30% of the sample is held by the ten biggest clonotypes.

Counted from cysteine to phenylalanine, this CDR3 has 13 amino acids. Only the CDR3 region is kept as DNA, spanning 39 bases read in frame from base 1. Per the germline V gene (reference sequence), LNHDA is the CDR1 and SQIVND is the CDR2. Concerning this clonotype itself: Its antigen target is currently unknown. Base qualities are not at hand, and no much larger clone is one base apart.

What was sequenced was blood. In this chain, TRBV19 is recombined with TRBJ1-1; TRBD1 might be the D gene, on 5 matching bases. This receptor was obtained from a man in his forties with Graves' hyperthyroidism. The CDR3 is CAVIEQGWTEAFF. The sequenced DNA is TGTGCAGTGATAGAGCAGGGCTGGACTGAAGCTTTCTTT.